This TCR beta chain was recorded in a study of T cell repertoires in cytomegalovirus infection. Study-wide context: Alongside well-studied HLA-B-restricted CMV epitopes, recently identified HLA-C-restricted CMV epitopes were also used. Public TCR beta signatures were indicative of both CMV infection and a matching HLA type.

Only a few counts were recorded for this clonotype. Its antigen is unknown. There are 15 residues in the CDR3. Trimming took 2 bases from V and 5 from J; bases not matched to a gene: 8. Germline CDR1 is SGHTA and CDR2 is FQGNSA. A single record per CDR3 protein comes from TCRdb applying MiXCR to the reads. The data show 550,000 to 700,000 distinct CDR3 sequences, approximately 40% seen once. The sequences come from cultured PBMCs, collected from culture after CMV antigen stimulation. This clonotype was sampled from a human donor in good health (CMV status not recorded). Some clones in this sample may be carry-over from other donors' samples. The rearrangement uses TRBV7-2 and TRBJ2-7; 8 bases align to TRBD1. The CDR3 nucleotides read TGTGCCAGCAGCTTATGGGGGTCAGGGGGCAACGAGCAGTACTTC. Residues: CASSLWGSGGNEQYF.